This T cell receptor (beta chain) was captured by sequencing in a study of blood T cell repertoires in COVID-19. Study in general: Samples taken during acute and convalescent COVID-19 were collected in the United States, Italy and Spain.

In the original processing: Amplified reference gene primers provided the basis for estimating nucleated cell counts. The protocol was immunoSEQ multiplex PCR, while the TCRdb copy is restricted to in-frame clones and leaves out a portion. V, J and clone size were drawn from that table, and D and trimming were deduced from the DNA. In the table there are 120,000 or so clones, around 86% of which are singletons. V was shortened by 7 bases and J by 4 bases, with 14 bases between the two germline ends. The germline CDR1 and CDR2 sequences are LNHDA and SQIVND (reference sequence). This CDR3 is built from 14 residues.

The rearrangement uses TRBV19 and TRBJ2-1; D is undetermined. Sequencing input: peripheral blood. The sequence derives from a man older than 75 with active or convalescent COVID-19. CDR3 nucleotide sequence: TGTGCCAGTAAGGCGGCGGATACGTACAATGAGCAGTTCTTC. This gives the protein CASKAADTYNEQFF.